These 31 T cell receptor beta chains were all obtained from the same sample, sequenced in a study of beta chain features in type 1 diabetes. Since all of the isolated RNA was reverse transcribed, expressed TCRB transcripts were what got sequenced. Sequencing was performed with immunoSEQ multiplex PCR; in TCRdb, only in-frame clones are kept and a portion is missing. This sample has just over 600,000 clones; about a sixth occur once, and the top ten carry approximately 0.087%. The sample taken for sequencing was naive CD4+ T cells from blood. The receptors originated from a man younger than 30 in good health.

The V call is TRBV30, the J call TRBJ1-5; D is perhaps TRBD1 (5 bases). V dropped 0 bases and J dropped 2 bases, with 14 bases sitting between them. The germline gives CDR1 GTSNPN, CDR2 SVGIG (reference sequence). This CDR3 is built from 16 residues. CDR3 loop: CAWSVRARVGNQPQHF. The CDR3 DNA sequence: TGTGCCTGGAGTGTAAGGGCCAGGGTCGGCAATCAGCCCCAGCATTTT.

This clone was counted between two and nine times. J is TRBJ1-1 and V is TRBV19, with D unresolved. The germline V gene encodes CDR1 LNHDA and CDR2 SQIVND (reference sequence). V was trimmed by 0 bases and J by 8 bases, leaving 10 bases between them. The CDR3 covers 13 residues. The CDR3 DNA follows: TGTGCCAGTAGTATAGATAGACACCCCGAAGCTTTCTTT. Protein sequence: CASSIDRHPEAFF.

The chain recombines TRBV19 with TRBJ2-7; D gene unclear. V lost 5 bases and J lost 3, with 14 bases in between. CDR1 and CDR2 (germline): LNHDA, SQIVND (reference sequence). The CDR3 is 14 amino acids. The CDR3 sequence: CASSSPRRNYEQYF. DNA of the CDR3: TGTGCCAGTAGTTCCCCGAGGCGGAACTACGAGCAGTACTTC. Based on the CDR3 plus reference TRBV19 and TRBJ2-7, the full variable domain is DGGITQSPKYLFRKEGQNVTLSCEQNLNHDAMYWYRQDPGQGLRLIYYSQIVNDFQKGDIAEGYSVSREKKESFPLTVTSAQKNPTAFYLCASSSPRRNYEQYFGPGTRLTVT.

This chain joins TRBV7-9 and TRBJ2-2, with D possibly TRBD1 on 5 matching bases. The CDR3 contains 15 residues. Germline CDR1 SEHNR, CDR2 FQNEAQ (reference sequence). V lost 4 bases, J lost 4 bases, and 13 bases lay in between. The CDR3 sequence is CASSSNGAPTGELFF. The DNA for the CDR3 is TGTGCCAGCAGCTCAAATGGGGCGCCCACCGGGGAGCTGTTTTTT.

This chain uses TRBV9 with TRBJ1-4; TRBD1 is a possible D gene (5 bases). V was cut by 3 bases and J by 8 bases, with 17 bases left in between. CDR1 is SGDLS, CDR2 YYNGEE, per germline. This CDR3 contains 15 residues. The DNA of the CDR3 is TGTGCCAGCAGCGCCAATGTGGGGGTTCGGGAAAAACTGTTTTTT. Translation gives CASSANVGVREKLFF.

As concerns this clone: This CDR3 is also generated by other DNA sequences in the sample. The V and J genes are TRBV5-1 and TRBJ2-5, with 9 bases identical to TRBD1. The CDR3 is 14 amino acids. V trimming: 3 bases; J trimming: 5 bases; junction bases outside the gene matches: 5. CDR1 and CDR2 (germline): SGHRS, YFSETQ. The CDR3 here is CASSSGQGQETQYF. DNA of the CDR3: TGCGCCAGCAGCTCAGGACAGGGGCAGGAGACCCAGTACTTC. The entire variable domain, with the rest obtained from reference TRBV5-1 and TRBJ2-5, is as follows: KAGVTQTPRYLIKTRGQQVTLSCSPISGHRSVSWYQQTPGQGLQFLFEYFSETQRNKGNFPGRFSGRQFSNSRSEMNVSTLELGDSALYLCASSSGQGQETQYFGPGTRLLVL.

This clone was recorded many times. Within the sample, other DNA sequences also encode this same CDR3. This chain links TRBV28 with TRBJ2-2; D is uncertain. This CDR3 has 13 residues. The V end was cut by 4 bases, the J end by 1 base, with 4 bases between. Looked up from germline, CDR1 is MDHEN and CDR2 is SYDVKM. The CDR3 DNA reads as TGTGCCAGCAGTTCCGGGAACACCGGGGAGCTGTTTTTT. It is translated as CASSSGNTGELFF. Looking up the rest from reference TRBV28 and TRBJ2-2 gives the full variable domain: DVKVTQSSRYLVKRTGEKVFLECVQDMDHENMFWYRQDPGLGLRLIYFSYDVKMKEKGDIPEGYSVSREKKERFSLILESASTNQTSMYLCASSSGNTGELFFGEGSRLTVL.

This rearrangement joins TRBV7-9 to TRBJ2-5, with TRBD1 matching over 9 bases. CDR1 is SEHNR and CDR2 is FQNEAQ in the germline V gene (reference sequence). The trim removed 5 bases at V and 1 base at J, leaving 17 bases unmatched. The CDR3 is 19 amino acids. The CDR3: CASSQINTLQGARQETQYF. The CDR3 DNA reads TGTGCCAGCAGCCAAATAAATACCCTACAGGGGGCCCGCCAAGAGACCCAGTACTTC.

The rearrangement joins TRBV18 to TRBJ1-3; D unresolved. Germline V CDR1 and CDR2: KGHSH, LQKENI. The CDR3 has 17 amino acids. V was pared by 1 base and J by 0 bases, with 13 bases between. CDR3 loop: CASSPQVTTLSGNTIYF. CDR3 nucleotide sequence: TGTGCCAGCTCACCACAGGTGACCACTCTCTCTGGAAACACCATATATTTT. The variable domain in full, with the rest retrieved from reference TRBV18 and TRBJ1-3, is NAGVMQNPRHLVRRRGQEARLRCSPMKGHSHVYWYRQLPEEGLKFMVYLQKENIIDESGMPKERFSAEFPKEGPSILRIQQVVRGDSAAYFCASSPQVTTLSGNTIYFGEGSWLTVV.

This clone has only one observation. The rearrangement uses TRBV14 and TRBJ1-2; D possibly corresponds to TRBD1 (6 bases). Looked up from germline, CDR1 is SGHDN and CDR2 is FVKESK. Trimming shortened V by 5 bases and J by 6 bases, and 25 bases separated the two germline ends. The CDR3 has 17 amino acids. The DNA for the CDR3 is TGTGCCAGCAGCGGATTGGGGCGAGCTACAGGGATCCATGGCTACACCTTC. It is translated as CASSGLGRATGIHGYTF.

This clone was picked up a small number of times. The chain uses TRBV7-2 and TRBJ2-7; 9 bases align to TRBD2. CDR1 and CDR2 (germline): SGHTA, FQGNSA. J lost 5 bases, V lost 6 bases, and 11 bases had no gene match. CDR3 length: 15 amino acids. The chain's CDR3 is CASSFSGSSSHEQYF. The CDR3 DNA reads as TGTGCCAGCAGTTTTAGCGGGAGTAGCAGCCACGAGCAGTACTTC.

CDR3 sequence: CASRQAASTSYNEQFF. The CDR3 nucleotides read TGTGCCAGCAGACAAGCGGCCTCAACCTCCTACAATGAGCAGTTCTTC. This rearrangement joins TRBV6-4 to TRBJ2-1, with TRBD2 as a possible D gene (5 bases). Germline V gene data show CDR1 as MRHNA and CDR2 as SNTAGT. The V gene lost 6 bases and the J gene lost 0 bases, with 15 bases spanning the gap. CDR3 size: 16 residues.

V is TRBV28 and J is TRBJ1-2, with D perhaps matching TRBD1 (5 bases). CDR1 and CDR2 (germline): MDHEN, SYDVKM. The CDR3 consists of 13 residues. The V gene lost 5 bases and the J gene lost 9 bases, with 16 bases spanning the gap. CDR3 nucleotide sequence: TGTGCCAGCAGTGTGGGACGGACCTGGAGCTACACCTTC. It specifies CASSVGRTWSYTF.

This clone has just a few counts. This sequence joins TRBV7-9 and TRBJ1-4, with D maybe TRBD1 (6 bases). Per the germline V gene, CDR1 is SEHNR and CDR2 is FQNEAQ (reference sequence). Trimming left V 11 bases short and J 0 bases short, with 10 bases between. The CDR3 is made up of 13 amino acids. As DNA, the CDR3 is TGTGCCGGGGGCGGCGCAACTAATGAAAAACTGTTTTTT. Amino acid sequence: CAGGGATNEKLFF.

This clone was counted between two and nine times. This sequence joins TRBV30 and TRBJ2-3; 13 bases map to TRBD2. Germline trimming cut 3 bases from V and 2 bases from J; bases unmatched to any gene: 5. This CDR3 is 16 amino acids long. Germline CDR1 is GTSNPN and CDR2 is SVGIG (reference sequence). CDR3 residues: CAWSPGLAGVTDTQYF. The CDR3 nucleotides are TGTGCCTGGAGCCCAGGACTAGCGGGAGTCACAGATACGCAGTATTTT.

The CDR3 sequence: CASSRNGGQEQETQYF. CDR3 DNA sequence: TGTGCCAGCAGCCGAAACGGGGGGCAGGAACAAGAGACCCAGTACTTC. The chain combines TRBV7-3 with TRBJ2-5; TRBD2 might be the D (7 bases). CDR1 is SGHTA, CDR2 FQGTGA, per germline. The CDR3 sequence is 16 residues long. With 5 bases removed from V and 2 bases from J, the gap between germline ends came to 18 bases.

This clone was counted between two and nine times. CDR3 nucleotides: TGTGCCAGCAGTCGACAGGGGAGAAGCAATCAGCCCCAGCATTTT. It yields the protein CASSRQGRSNQPQHF. The chain recombines TRBV7-9 with TRBJ1-5, with 8 bases aligning to TRBD1. The CDR3 has 15 amino acids. The V segment lost 6 bases and the J segment 1 base; nucleotides outside the gene matches: 5. Germline loops: CDR1 SEHNR, CDR2 FQNEAQ (reference sequence).

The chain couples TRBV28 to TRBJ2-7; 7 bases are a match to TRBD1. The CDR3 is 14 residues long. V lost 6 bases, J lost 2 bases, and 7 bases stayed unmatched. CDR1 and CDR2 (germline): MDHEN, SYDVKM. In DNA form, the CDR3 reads TGTGCCAGCAGCAATAGACAGGGTCCCTACGAGCAGTACTTC. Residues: CASSNRQGPYEQYF.

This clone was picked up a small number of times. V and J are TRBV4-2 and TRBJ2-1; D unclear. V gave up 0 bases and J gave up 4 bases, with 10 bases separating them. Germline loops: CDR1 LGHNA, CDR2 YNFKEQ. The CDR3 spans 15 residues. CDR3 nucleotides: TGTGCCAGCAGCCAAGAGAATTTCCCTTACAATGAGCAGTTCTTC. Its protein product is CASSQENFPYNEQFF.

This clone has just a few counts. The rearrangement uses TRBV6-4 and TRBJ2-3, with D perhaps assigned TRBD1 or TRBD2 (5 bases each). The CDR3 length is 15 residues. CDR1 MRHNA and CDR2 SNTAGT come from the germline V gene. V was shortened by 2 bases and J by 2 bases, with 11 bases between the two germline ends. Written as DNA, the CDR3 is TGTGCCAGCAGTGACGGGGGACGGACCACAGATACGCAGTATTTT. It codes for CASSDGGRTTDTQYF.

This CDR3 is CASSLGVTNEKLFF. The DNA of the CDR3 is TGTGCCAGCAGCTTGGGAGTTACTAATGAAAAACTGTTTTTT. The rearrangement links TRBV5-6 to TRBJ1-4, with D unresolved. The CDR3 sequence is 14 residues long. V lost 0 bases to trimming and J lost 2 bases, with 5 bases between them. Germline CDR1 SGHDT, CDR2 YYEEEE.

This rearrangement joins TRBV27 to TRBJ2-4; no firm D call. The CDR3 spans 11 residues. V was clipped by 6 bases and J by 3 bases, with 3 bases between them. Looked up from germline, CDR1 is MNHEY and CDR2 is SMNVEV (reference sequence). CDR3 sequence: CASRGKNIQYF. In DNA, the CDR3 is TGTGCCAGCAGGGGCAAAAACATTCAGTACTTC.

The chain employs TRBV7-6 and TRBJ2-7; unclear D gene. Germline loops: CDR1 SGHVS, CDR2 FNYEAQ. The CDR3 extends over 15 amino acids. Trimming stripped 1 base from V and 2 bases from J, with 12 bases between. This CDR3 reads CASSLGTAEPYEQYF. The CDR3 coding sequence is TGTGCCAGCAGCTTAGGTACGGCAGAACCCTACGAGCAGTACTTC.

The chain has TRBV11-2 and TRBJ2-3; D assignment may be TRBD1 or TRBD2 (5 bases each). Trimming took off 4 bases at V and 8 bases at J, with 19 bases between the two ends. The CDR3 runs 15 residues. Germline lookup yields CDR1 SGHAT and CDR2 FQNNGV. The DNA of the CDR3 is TGTGCCAGCAGCTCCACCCGGGACCGTATTGGTACGCAGTATTTT. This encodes CASSSTRDRIGTQYF.

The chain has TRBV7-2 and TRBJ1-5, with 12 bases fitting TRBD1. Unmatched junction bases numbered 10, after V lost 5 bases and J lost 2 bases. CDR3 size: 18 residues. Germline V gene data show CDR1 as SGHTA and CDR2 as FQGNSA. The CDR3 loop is CASSPPGTGGGGNQPQHF. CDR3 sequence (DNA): TGTGCCAGCAGCCCCCCCGGGACAGGGGGCGGTGGCAATCAGCCCCAGCATTTT.

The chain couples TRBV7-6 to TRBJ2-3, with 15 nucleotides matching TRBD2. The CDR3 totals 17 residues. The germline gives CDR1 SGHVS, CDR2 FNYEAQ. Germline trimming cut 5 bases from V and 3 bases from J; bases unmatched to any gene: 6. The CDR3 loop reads CASSIGLAGGVTDTQYF. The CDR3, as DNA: TGTGCCAGCAGCATCGGACTAGCGGGGGGGGTGACAGATACGCAGTATTTT.

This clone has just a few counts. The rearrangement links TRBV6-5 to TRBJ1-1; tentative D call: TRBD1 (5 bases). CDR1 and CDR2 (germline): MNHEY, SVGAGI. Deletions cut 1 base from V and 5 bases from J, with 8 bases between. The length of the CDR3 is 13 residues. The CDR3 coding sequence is TGTGCCAGCAGTTACTTCGGGGGTACTGAAGCTTTCTTT. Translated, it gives CASSYFGGTEAFF.

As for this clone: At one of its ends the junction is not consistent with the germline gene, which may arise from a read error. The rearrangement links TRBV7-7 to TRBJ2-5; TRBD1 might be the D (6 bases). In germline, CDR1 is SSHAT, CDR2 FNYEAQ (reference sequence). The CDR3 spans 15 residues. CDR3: CASSLGQGYEETQYF. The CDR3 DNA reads TGTGCTAGCAGCTTAGGCCAGGGGTACGAAGAGACCCAGTACTTC.

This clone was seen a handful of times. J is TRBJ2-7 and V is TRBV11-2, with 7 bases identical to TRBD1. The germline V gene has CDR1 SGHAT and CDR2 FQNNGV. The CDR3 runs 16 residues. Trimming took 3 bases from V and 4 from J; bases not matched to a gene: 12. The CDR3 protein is CASSLPRTAQGYEQYF. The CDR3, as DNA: TGTGCCAGCAGCTTGCCCCGGACTGCACAGGGGTACGAGCAGTACTTC.

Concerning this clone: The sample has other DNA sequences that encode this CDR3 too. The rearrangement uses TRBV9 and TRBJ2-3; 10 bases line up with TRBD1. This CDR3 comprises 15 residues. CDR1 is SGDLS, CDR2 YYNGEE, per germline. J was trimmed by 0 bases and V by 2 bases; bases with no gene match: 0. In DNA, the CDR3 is TGTGCCAGCAGCGTGACAGGGGGCAGCACAGATACGCAGTATTTT. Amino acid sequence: CASSVTGGSTDTQYF.

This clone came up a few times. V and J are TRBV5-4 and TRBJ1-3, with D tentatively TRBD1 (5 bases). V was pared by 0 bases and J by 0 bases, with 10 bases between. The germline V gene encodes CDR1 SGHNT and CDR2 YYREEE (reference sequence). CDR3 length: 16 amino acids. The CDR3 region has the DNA TGTGCCAGCAGCTTGGGACAGCAGAGCTCTGGAAACACCATATATTTT. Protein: CASSLGQQSSGNTIYF.